This T cell receptor (beta chain) originates from a study of glioma-infiltrating T cells after dendritic cell vaccination. Whole-study context: Between about 2003 and 2013, patients got autologous tumor lysate-pulsed dendritic cell vaccines.

Input was around 1.9 ug genomic DNA, or all available if less. Measured with immunoSEQ multiplex PCR; TCRdb has only the in-frame clones, and not every one. Of 90,000 to 140,000 clones in the sample, around 87% were seen once. The germline CDR1 and CDR2 sequences are MNHEY and SVGAGI. The ends were cut back, 6 bases at V and 15 bases at J, with 18 bases in the middle. This CDR3 contains 12 residues. Time point of the sample: after dendritic cell vaccination, including at tumor progression/relapse. Sample: blood, taken after dendritic cell vaccination. The chain couples TRBV6-5 to TRBJ2-1, with D tentatively TRBD1 (5 bases). The sequence was collected from a human donor with glioblastoma. In DNA, the CDR3 is TGTGCCAGCAGCCCCACCCAGGGTTCGCCGTTCTTC. It encodes CASSPTQGSPFF.